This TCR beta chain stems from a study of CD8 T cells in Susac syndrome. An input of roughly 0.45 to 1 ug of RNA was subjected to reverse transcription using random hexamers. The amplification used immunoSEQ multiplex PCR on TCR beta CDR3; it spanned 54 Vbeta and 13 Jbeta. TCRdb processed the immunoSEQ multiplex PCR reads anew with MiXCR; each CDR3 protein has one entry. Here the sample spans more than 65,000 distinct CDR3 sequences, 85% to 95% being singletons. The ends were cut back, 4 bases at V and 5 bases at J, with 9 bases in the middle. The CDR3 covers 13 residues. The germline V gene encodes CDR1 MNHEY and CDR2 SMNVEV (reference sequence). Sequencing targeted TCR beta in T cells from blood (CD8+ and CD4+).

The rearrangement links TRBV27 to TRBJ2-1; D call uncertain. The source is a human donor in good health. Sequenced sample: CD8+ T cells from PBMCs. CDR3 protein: CASSWSPDNEQFF. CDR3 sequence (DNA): TGTGCCAGCAGTTGGTCCCCTGACAATGAGCAGTTCTTC.